These 20 T cell receptor beta chains originate from one sample sequenced in a study of blood T cell repertoires in COVID-19. The table came from immunoSEQ multiplex PCR; TCRdb's copy has only in-frame clones and leaves some out. Here the sample spans 150,000 or so clones, 87% being singletons. Material for sequencing was peripheral blood. The receptors derive from a man older than 75 with acute or convalescent COVID-19.

This clone has just one count. The chain's CDR3 is CASRLDSRRGDEQFF. DNA for the CDR3: TGTGCCAGCAGATTGGACAGCCGTCGGGGCGACGAGCAGTTCTTC. The V call is TRBV28, the J call TRBJ2-1, with D maybe TRBD1 (6 bases). V was cut by 6 bases and J by 10 bases, with 22 bases left in between. CDR1 is MDHEN and CDR2 is SYDVKM in the germline V gene. The CDR3 has 15 residues.

This clone was picked up a small number of times. The chain recombines TRBV4-2 with TRBJ2-1; 11 nucleotides match TRBD1. The germline V gene encodes CDR1 LGHNA and CDR2 YNFKEQ. With 3 bases clipped from V and 15 bases from J, the junction kept 10 bases outside the gene matches. The CDR3 length is 14 residues. CDR3 residues: CASSQRDRGTRRFF. The CDR3 nucleotides are TGTGCCAGCAGCCAGAGGGACAGGGGGACAAGGCGGTTCTTC.

V is TRBV2 and J is TRBJ2-1, with unresolved D. CDR1 and CDR2 from the germline V gene are SNHLY and FYNNEI. The CDR3 totals 12 residues. Trimming took off 4 bases at V and 7 bases at J, with 8 bases between the two ends. CDR3 sequence: CASSVWLNEQFF. The CDR3 nucleotides are TGTGCCAGCAGTGTCTGGCTGAATGAGCAGTTCTTC.

Here the CDR3 reads CASSPAGTGNEQFF. The CDR3 DNA sequence: TGTGCCAGCTCACCGGCCGGGACAGGGAATGAGCAGTTCTTC. The J gene is TRBJ2-1, the V gene TRBV18; 9 bases fit TRBD1. CDR1 and CDR2 from the germline V gene are KGHSH and LQKENI. The CDR3 is 14 residues long. The V and J ends lost 3 bases and 7 bases, in that order; junction bases with no gene match: 4.

This chain links TRBV3-1 (or the pseudogene TRBV3-2) with TRBJ1-2; maybe TRBD1 (5 bases). Trimming removed 1 base from V and 8 bases from J, with 11 bases in between. This CDR3 spans 13 amino acids. Per the germline V gene, CDR1 is LGHDT and CDR2 is YNNKEL (reference sequence). The CDR3 DNA follows: TGTGCCAGCAGCCAAGTGTCCAGGGAAGGCTACACCTTC. Its translation: CASSQVSREGYTF.

The chain combines TRBV3-1 (or the pseudogene TRBV3-2) with TRBJ2-1; 8 positions agree with TRBD2. The trim removed 3 bases at V and 8 bases at J, leaving 12 bases unmatched. This CDR3 comprises 16 residues. Germline assignment: CDR1 LGHDT and CDR2 YNNKEL (reference sequence). CDR3 sequence (DNA): TGTGCCAGCAGCCAGGTTACTAGCGGAATAGGATATGAGCAGTTCTTC. It translates to CASSQVTSGIGYEQFF.

This clone was observed a few times. The gene calls are TRBV5-1 and TRBJ2-3, with 12 bases lining up with TRBD1. The CDR3 has 15 residues. Losses at the gene ends were 6 bases for V and 4 bases for J; bases not matched to a gene: 6. In germline, CDR1 is SGHRS, CDR2 YFSETQ. For the CDR3, the DNA is TGCGCCAGCACCCCGGGACAGGGGGCCGCAGATACGCAGTATTTT. Translated, it gives CASTPGQGAADTQYF.

This chain links TRBV5-1 with TRBJ1-2, with 9 bases matching TRBD1. J lost 6 bases, V lost 3 bases, and 6 bases had no gene match. This CDR3 comprises 14 residues. The germline CDR1 and CDR2 sequences are SGHRS and YFSETQ. The CDR3 nucleotides read TGCGCCAGCAGCTCTGGGGGACAGGGAAATGGCTACACCTTC. Translated, it gives CASSSGGQGNGYTF.

The chain couples TRBV2 to TRBJ2-1; D ambiguous. Per the germline V gene, CDR1 is SNHLY and CDR2 is FYNNEI. V lost 7 bases and J 7 bases, leaving 8 bases between the germline ends. The CDR3 is 11 residues long. The CDR3 bases are TGTGCCAGCATTCTAGTAAATGAGCAGTTCTTC. This translates into CASILVNEQFF.

This clone was observed once. The genes are TRBV7-9 and TRBJ1-2; 9 positions match TRBD1. This CDR3 contains 15 residues. CDR1 and CDR2 (germline): SEHNR, FQNEAQ (reference sequence). The junction had 8 bases not matched to a gene; V was cut back by 5 bases and J by 4 bases. This CDR3 reads CASSLLRDRVYGYTF. CDR3 nucleotide sequence: TGTGCCAGCAGCCTGCTGAGGGACAGGGTCTATGGCTACACCTTC.

The chain combines TRBV7-8 with TRBJ1-6; 7 nucleotides agree with TRBD1. Germline V CDR1 and CDR2: SGHVS, FQNEAQ. The CDR3 is made up of 14 amino acids. The V gene end was trimmed by 5 bases and the J gene end by 10 bases; junction bases not matched to a gene: 8. The CDR3 loop reads CASSARDSGSPLHF. The CDR3 coding sequence is TGTGCCAGCAGCGCTAGGGACAGTGGCTCACCCCTCCACTTT.

The chain is built from TRBV6-4 and TRBJ1-1, with 8 nucleotides matching TRBD1. This CDR3 is 14 amino acids long. V lost 4 bases, J lost 4 bases, and 5 bases stayed unmatched. Germline lookup yields CDR1 MRHNA and CDR2 SNTAGT. The CDR3 DNA sequence: TGTGCCAGCAGTGTCCAGGGGGCGAGCACTGAAGCTTTCTTT. As protein: CASSVQGASTEAFF.

The chain couples TRBV14 to TRBJ1-2, with D maybe TRBD1 (5 bases). V was cut by 1 base and J by 2 bases, with 11 bases left in between. The length of the CDR3 is 15 residues. The germline CDR1 and CDR2 sequences are SGHDN and FVKESK. CDR3 sequence reads: CASSQVPGWNYGYTF. In DNA, the CDR3 is TGTGCCAGCAGCCAAGTACCAGGGTGGAACTATGGCTACACCTTC.

This clone has only one observation. CDR3 DNA sequence: TGTGCCAGCAGCCCAAGGACTAGCGGGGGCGAGACCCAGTACTTC. Translated: CASSPRTSGGETQYF. The chain joins TRBV7-2 to TRBJ2-5, with 13 bases identical to TRBD2. V was clipped by 5 bases and J by 5 bases; unmatched bases: 5. CDR1 is SGHTA, CDR2 FQGNSA, per germline. This CDR3 comprises 15 residues.

The chain joins TRBV15 to TRBJ2-1; maybe TRBD2 (6 bases). The CDR3 is made up of 16 amino acids. The V gene lost 5 bases and the J gene lost 8 bases, with 22 bases spanning the gap. Germline loops: CDR1 LNHNV, CDR2 YYDKDF (reference sequence). CDR3 sequence: CATSSVRAGRRDEQFF. DNA for the CDR3: TGTGCCACCAGCTCCGTCAGGGCCGGGAGACGCGATGAGCAGTTCTTC.

The V gene is TRBV6-5, the J gene TRBJ2-7; 7 nucleotides agree with TRBD2. V shed 4 bases, J shed 9 bases, and the junction held 15 bases outside the gene matches. The V gene's germline CDR1 is MNHEY and CDR2 SVGAGI. CDR3 size: 15 residues. CDR3 nucleotide sequence: TGTGCCAGCAGTTCCCGGGACTACCTTACGGTGGGGCAGTACTTC. Translation gives CASSSRDYLTVGQYF.

The rearrangement uses TRBV5-6 and TRBJ2-7; 8 bases are a match to TRBD1. The CDR3 runs 14 residues. Germline V gene lookup returns CDR1 SGHDT and CDR2 YYEEEE. Unmatched junction bases numbered 13, after V lost 9 bases and J lost 5 bases. The CDR3 DNA is TGTGCCACTTCTGGGGCAGGGGGCCGGGACGAGCAGTACTTC. Protein product: CATSGAGGRDEQYF.

V gene TRBV6-6 combines with J gene TRBJ2-5; the D is unclear. This CDR3 is built from 14 residues. CDR1 and CDR2 from the germline V gene are MNHNY and SVGAGI (reference sequence). V was cut by 0 bases and J by 6 bases, with 11 bases left in between. In nucleotides, the CDR3 is TGTGCCAGCAGTTACTCAGCTAGTAGGAAGACCCAGTACTTC. The encoded protein is CASSYSASRKTQYF.

The rearrangement joins TRBV7-6 to TRBJ2-1; TRBD1 matches 7 bases. Germline loops: CDR1 SGHVS, CDR2 FNYEAQ. CDR3 length equals 15 residues. Unmatched junction bases numbered 5, after V lost 6 bases and J lost 0 bases. The CDR3 here is CASSPWDSSYNEQFF. The CDR3 DNA is TGTGCCAGCAGTCCCTGGGACAGCTCCTACAATGAGCAGTTCTTC.

The V call is TRBV18, the J call TRBJ2-7; D might be TRBD2 (5 bases). Germline assignment: CDR1 KGHSH and CDR2 LQKENI. Trimming removed 6 bases from V and 0 bases from J, with 12 bases in between. The CDR3 extends over 14 amino acids. CDR3 in amino acids: CASSLTRDSYEQYF. DNA of the CDR3: TGTGCCAGCTCTCTGACGAGGGACTCCTACGAGCAGTACTTC.